A single sample is the source of the 31 T cell receptor beta chains below, sequenced in a study of T cells in Graves' hyperthyroidism and ophthalmopathy. The investigators amplified TCR beta CDR3 regions from RNA transcripts. First-round RT-PCR with HTBI primers amplified the TCR CDR3 region. One entry per CDR3 protein results from TCRdb running MiXCR on the multiplex PCR reads. The sample lists approximately 480,000 distinct CDR3 sequences; 20% to 25% were seen once. The sequenced sample consisted of blood. These TCRs come from a man aged 18 to 29 with Graves' hyperthyroidism.

The genes are TRBV12-3 or TRBV12-4 and TRBJ1-5, with 11 bases matching TRBD1. Trimming at V came to 4 bases and at J to 6 bases, leaving 5 bases not matched to a gene. The CDR3 has 15 residues. The CDR3 DNA follows: TGTGCCAGCAGTTGGACAGGGGGCAAAAGTCAGCCCCAGCATTTT. Protein sequence: CASSWTGGKSQPQHF.

This chain uses TRBV5-8 with TRBJ2-2; D is ambiguous. In germline, CDR1 is SGHTS, CDR2 YDEGEE. V was shortened by 4 bases and J by 4 bases, with 11 bases between the two germline ends. The CDR3 has 14 residues. This chain's CDR3 is CASSAGLGTGELFF. DNA for the CDR3: TGTGCCAGCAGCGCAGGATTGGGCACCGGGGAGCTGTTTTTT. Full variable domain (missing parts from reference TRBV5-8 and TRBJ2-2): EAGVTQSPTHLIKTRGQQATLRCSPISGHTSVYWYQQALGLGLQFLLWYDEGEERNRGNFPPRFSGRQFPNYSSELNVNALELEDSALYLCASSAGLGTGELFFGEGSRLTVL.

Ten or more counts support this clonotype. The chain uses TRBV19 and TRBJ1-5; tentative D call: TRBD1 (6 bases). The CDR3 spans 17 residues. V shed 4 bases and J shed 5 bases, with 21 bases lying between them. From germline, CDR1 is LNHDA and CDR2 SQIVND (reference sequence). The CDR3 loop is CASSTGWTEGWHQPQHF. CDR3 DNA: TGTGCCAGTAGTACGGGGTGGACAGAAGGGTGGCATCAGCCCCAGCATTTT.

This clonotype showed up many times. This sequence joins TRBV20-1 and TRBJ2-7; 8 nucleotides agree with TRBD1. Germline V lookup: CDR1 DFQATT, CDR2 SNEGSKA (reference sequence). V dropped 6 bases and J dropped 1; count of bases not matched to a gene: 11. This CDR3 contains 15 residues. CDR3 amino acids: CSAPPRDRISYEQYF. The CDR3 DNA reads TGCAGTGCGCCTCCCAGGGACAGGATATCCTACGAGCAGTACTTC.

This clonotype has ten or more counts. The V and J genes are TRBV12-5 and TRBJ2-7; 8 bases are a match to TRBD2. V lost 1 base, J lost 6 bases, and 8 bases stayed unmatched. This CDR3 contains 15 residues. In germline, CDR1 is LGHNT, CDR2 FRNRAP. CDR3 loop: CASGLAQAGAGEQYF. CDR3 nucleotides: TGTGCTAGTGGTTTGGCACAAGCGGGGGCGGGCGAGCAGTACTTC.

This clonotype was counted at least ten times. This sequence joins TRBV11-3 and TRBJ1-2, with D uncertain. With 1 base removed from V and 3 bases from J, the gap between germline ends came to 9 bases. CDR3 length: 14 residues. Germline CDR1 reads SGHNT; CDR2 reads YENEEA. The CDR3 loop is CASSLGGVDYGYTF. DNA for the CDR3: TGTGCCAGCAGCTTAGGCGGGGTGGACTATGGCTACACCTTC.

This chain links TRBV6-1 with TRBJ2-7, with 12 nucleotides matching TRBD2. The CDR3 is 16 residues long. The germline CDR1 and CDR2 sequences are MNHNS and SASEGT. With V trimmed by 5 bases and J by 5 bases, 10 bases remained unmatched. Here the CDR3 DNA reads TGTGCCAGCAGTCCACTAGCGGGGGGAGCCGGCGACGAGCAGTACTTC. This gives the protein CASSPLAGGAGDEQYF.

This clonotype was observed many times. The V gene is TRBV4-1, the J gene TRBJ1-2, with 9 bases matching TRBD1. J gave up 2 bases and V 5 bases, and 6 bases lay outside the gene matches. The CDR3 totals 15 residues. Germline CDR1 and CDR2: MGHRA and YSYEKL. CDR3 sequence: CASSTHRGPNYGYTF. The CDR3 bases are TGCGCCAGCAGCACTCACAGGGGGCCCAACTATGGCTACACCTTC.

This clonotype appeared once. An end of the junction does not agree with germline; a read error may underlie this. The chain joins TRBV19 to TRBJ1-5, with D unclear. From germline, CDR1 is LNHDA and CDR2 SQIVND (reference sequence). The CDR3 is 14 amino acids. As DNA, the CDR3 is TGTGCCAGTAGTCCCGACGGGTCGTGGCAGCCCCAACATTTT. This sequence encodes CASSPDGSWQPQHF.

V usage is TRBV27 and J usage is TRBJ2-7; D might be TRBD1 or TRBD2, each matching 7 bases. The V gene's germline CDR1 is MNHEY and CDR2 SMNVEV (reference sequence). The CDR3 loop spans 16 amino acids. V was shortened by 2 bases and J by 5 bases, with 19 bases between the two germline ends. CDR3 in amino acids: CASSLKPRDSGNEQYF. The CDR3 DNA reads TGTGCCAGCAGTTTAAAGCCTCGGGACAGCGGGAACGAGCAGTACTTC.

The chain joins TRBV10-1 to TRBJ1-1; 10 bases line up with TRBD1. This CDR3 is 15 amino acids long. V trimming: 6 bases; J trimming: 2 bases; junction bases outside the gene matches: 6. In germline, CDR1 is WNHNN, CDR2 SYGVQD (reference sequence). CDR3 nucleotides: TGCGCCAGCAGATCCGACAGGGGGCTAAACACTGAAGCTTTCTTT. Its protein is CASRSDRGLNTEAFF.

The rearrangement uses TRBV2 and TRBJ1-2; D might be TRBD1 (5 bases). This CDR3 has 11 amino acids. Trimming took off 9 bases at V and 14 bases at J, with 19 bases between the two ends. The germline V gene has CDR1 SNHLY and CDR2 FYNNEI. The CDR3 is CASEGGTSRTF. The CDR3 DNA sequence: TGTGCCAGTGAGGGCGGGACTAGTCGTACCTTC.

The genes are TRBV7-3 and TRBJ2-2; 14 positions match TRBD2. Looked up from germline, CDR1 is SGHTA and CDR2 is FQGTGA. The length of the CDR3 is 15 residues. J lost 6 bases, V lost 5 bases, and 2 bases had no gene match. CDR3 nucleotide sequence: TGTGCCAGCAGCCAGGGACTAGCGGGAGCCGGGGAGCTGTTTTTT. This codes for CASSQGLAGAGELFF.

This clonotype was counted a few times. The V call is TRBV2, the J call TRBJ2-2; 9 positions match TRBD1. This CDR3 is 16 amino acids long. Trimming cost V 3 bases and J 2 bases; bases outside gene matches: 4. Germline CDR1 and CDR2: SNHLY and FYNNEI. Here the CDR3 DNA reads TGTGCCAGCAGTGAGACAGGGGGACATAACACCGGGGAGCTGTTTTTT. Translating gives CASSETGGHNTGELFF.

At least ten counts were recorded for this clonotype. The chain has TRBV12-3 or TRBV12-4 and TRBJ1-1; D is unresolved. The germline V and J ends were trimmed by 5 bases and 7 bases, with 17 bases remaining between them. The CDR3 runs to 14 residues. The CDR3 region is CASSAGPQAGEAFF. The CDR3 DNA is TGTGCCAGCAGTGCTGGTCCCCAGGCAGGTGAAGCTTTCTTT.

This clonotype was observed many times. This chain links TRBV28 with TRBJ1-1; TRBD1 matches at 8 bases. The CDR3 sequence is 14 residues long. Germline CDR1 is MDHEN and CDR2 is SYDVKM. V lost 7 bases and J lost 3; bases outside the gene matches: 7. The CDR3 DNA reads TGTGCCAGCAACCCTTACAGGGGGTACACTGAAGCTTTCTTT. Translated: CASNPYRGYTEAFF.

This clonotype was seen at least ten times. The rearrangement links TRBV19 to TRBJ2-5, with D unresolved. The germline gives CDR1 LNHDA, CDR2 SQIVND (reference sequence). Trimming pared 5 bases from V and 7 bases from J, leaving 14 bases between. The CDR3 consists of 13 residues. In nucleotides, the CDR3 is TGTGCCAGTAGTCCTGTCGCATCACGGACCCAGTACTTC. Its translation: CASSPVASRTQYF.

V gene TRBV29-1 combines with J gene TRBJ2-7; tentatively, D is TRBD1 (5 bases). Germline loops: CDR1 SQVTM, CDR2 ANQGSEA. Trimming pared 4 bases from V and 4 bases from J, leaving 8 bases between. The CDR3 runs to 11 residues. CDR3 region: CSVGQKYEQYF. In DNA, the CDR3 is TGCAGCGTTGGACAGAAATACGAGCAGTACTTC.

In this sample, this clonotype turned up many times. The chain is built from TRBV11-1 and TRBJ1-5, with 10 bases matching TRBD1. V lost 3 bases and J lost 3; bases outside the gene matches: 5. Germline V lookup: CDR1 SGHAT, CDR2 FQDESV (reference sequence). This CDR3 spans 16 amino acids. CDR3 in DNA: TGTGCCAGCAGCTTCGGGACAGGGGTTAACAATCAGCCCCAGCATTTT. This gives the protein CASSFGTGVNNQPQHF. The whole variable domain, filled in from reference TRBV11-1 and TRBJ1-5, reads EAEVAQSPRYKITEKSQAVAFWCDPISGHATLYWYRQILGQGPELLVQFQDESVVDDSQLPKDRFSAERLKGVDSTLKIQPAELGDSAMYLCASSFGTGVNNQPQHFGDGTRLSIL.

There are a few counts of this clonotype. The rearrangement joins TRBV11-2 to TRBJ2-2; D unclear. In germline, CDR1 is SGHAT, CDR2 FQNNGV. This CDR3 has 14 residues. V lost 4 bases to trimming and J lost 3 bases, with 9 bases between them. The CDR3 protein is CASSSFPDTGELFF. CDR3 nucleotide sequence: TGTGCCAGCAGCTCATTTCCGGACACCGGGGAGCTGTTTTTT.

This clonotype was counted ten times or more. The chain employs TRBV20-1 and TRBJ2-5, with D perhaps TRBD1 or TRBD2 (6 bases each). V was pared by 0 bases and J by 5 bases, with 16 bases between. The CDR3 loop spans 15 amino acids. The V gene's germline CDR1 is DFQATT and CDR2 SNEGSKA (reference sequence). This chain's CDR3 is CSARDGPGAGETQYF. Written as DNA, the CDR3 is TGCAGTGCTAGAGATGGTCCGGGGGCCGGGGAGACCCAGTACTTC.

This clonotype has a handful of counts. The chain has TRBV6-1 and TRBJ2-3; TRBD2 agrees at 12 bases. This CDR3 is built from 16 residues. With V trimmed by 8 bases and J by 3 bases, 9 bases remained unmatched. The germline V gene has CDR1 MNHNS and CDR2 SASEGT. The DNA for the CDR3 is TGTGCCAGCGGGGGACTAGCGGGCCTACTTACAGATACGCAGTATTTT. It yields the protein CASGGLAGLLTDTQYF.

The chain employs TRBV20-1 and TRBJ1-1; 7 bases line up with TRBD1. CDR1 and CDR2 (germline): DFQATT, SNEGSKA (reference sequence). Trimming removed 3 bases from V and 7 bases from J; junction bases left unmatched: 5. The CDR3 spans 12 residues. The CDR3 bases are TGCAGTGCTAGGGGACAGACGGGTGAAGCTTTCTTT. This gives the protein CSARGQTGEAFF.

This clonotype was seen at least ten times. This rearrangement joins TRBV20-1 to TRBJ2-5; D is tentatively TRBD1 or TRBD2 (5 bases each). CDR3 size: 15 residues. Trimming removed 6 bases at V and 7 bases at J, with 24 bases between. CDR1 is DFQATT and CDR2 is SNEGSKA in the germline V gene (reference sequence). The CDR3 reads CSATNRVRDVATQYF. DNA of the CDR3: TGCAGTGCCACGAACCGGGTCAGGGACGTCGCGACCCAGTACTTC.

This clonotype has a count of ten or more. V gene TRBV4-1 combines with J gene TRBJ2-7; D ambiguous. V lost 0 bases to trimming and J lost 3 bases, with 12 bases between them. This CDR3 has 15 residues. In germline, CDR1 is MGHRA, CDR2 YSYEKL. The CDR3, as DNA: TGCGCCAGCAGCCAAGAAGCAGGTAGAGGCTACGAGCAGTACTTC. Translating it yields CASSQEAGRGYEQYF.

The chain carries TRBV10-3 and TRBJ1-1, with D perhaps TRBD1 (5 bases). The CDR3 covers 14 residues. V lost 0 bases to trimming and J lost 6 bases, with 11 bases between them. CDR1 ENHRY and CDR2 SYGVKD come from the germline V gene. CDR3 region: CAISESQGKAEAFF. CDR3 coding DNA: TGTGCCATCAGTGAGTCGCAGGGAAAGGCTGAAGCTTTCTTT.

V is TRBV5-1 and J is TRBJ2-2; a weak D match, TRBD2 (6 bases). There are 15 residues in the CDR3. Germline CDR1 reads SGHRS; CDR2 reads YFSETQ. V lost 1 base, J lost 6 bases, and 13 bases lay in between. The CDR3 coding sequence is TGCGCCAGCAGCTTGTCGGCTAGCGCCCCCGGGGAGCTGTTTTTT. Translation gives CASSLSASAPGELFF.

This clonotype came up many times. The J gene is TRBJ1-2, the V gene TRBV6-2 or TRBV6-3, with 10 bases that match TRBD1. Per the germline V gene, CDR1 is MNHEY and CDR2 is SVGEGT. The J segment lost 7 bases and the V segment lost 2 bases, leaving 7 bases of the junction unmatched. The CDR3 is 15 residues long. As DNA, the CDR3 is TGTGCCAGCAGTTACACGACCGGGACAGGGGCTGGCTACACCTTC. It codes for CASSYTTGTGAGYTF.

A few counts support this clonotype. V and J are TRBV4-1 and TRBJ2-7; either TRBD1 or TRBD2 may supply D (5 bases each). CDR3 length equals 16 residues. CDR1 is MGHRA and CDR2 is YSYEKL in the germline V gene. Trimming cost V 4 bases and J 2 bases, with 18 bases left between them. CDR3 DNA: TGCGCCAGCAGCCCCTCTGGAGCGGAGACAGCCTACGAGCAGTACTTC. Protein: CASSPSGAETAYEQYF.

Ten or more counts support this clonotype. The chain carries TRBV4-1 and TRBJ1-2; D is undetermined. The germline gives CDR1 MGHRA, CDR2 YSYEKL. The ends were cut back, 3 bases at V and 0 bases at J, with 11 bases in the middle. The CDR3 has 15 amino acids. The chain's CDR3 is CASSHRGTANYGYTF. For the CDR3, the DNA is TGCGCCAGCAGCCACCGCGGAACGGCTAACTATGGCTACACCTTC.

This clonotype was counted ten times or more. The chain employs TRBV7-8 and TRBJ1-5, with unresolved D. This CDR3 has 13 residues. Trimming pared 1 base from V and 3 bases from J, leaving 4 bases between. The germline V gene has CDR1 SGHVS and CDR2 FQNEAQ. The CDR3 protein is CASSLEINQPQHF. The DNA for the CDR3 is TGTGCCAGCAGCTTAGAGATCAATCAGCCCCAGCATTTT.